The present T cell receptor (beta chain) was sequenced within a study of cytomegalovirus exposure and HLA in healthy donors. Broader study findings: In the roughly 110 validation repertoires, under 95% of cluster scores exceeded 0, per a later analysis. Diagnosis of cytomegalovirus status made by the classifier reportedly showed high specificity and sensitivity.

About this clone itself: Its antigen is currently unknown.

Libraries were prepared by immunoSEQ multiplex PCR; TCRdb keeps only in-frame clonotypes and omits some of them. The table shows 200,000 or so clones, with about 86% occurring only once. Looked up from germline, CDR1 is MDHEN and CDR2 is SYDVKM. V gave up 5 bases and J gave up 9 bases, with 11 bases separating them. The CDR3 contains 12 residues. The genes are TRBV28 and TRBJ1-5, with D possibly TRBD1 on 5 matching bases. The specimen sequenced was PBMCs. This receptor was obtained from a woman younger than 30 in good health and CMV-seronegative. The CDR3 nucleotides read TGTGCCAGCAGTCTGTCCGGGGGGCCCCAGCATTTT. Its translation is CASSLSGGPQHF.